These 21 T cell receptor beta chains came from one sample sequenced in a study of T-cell memory formation after mild COVID-19. Via MiXCR, TCRdb re-called the 5' RACE reads, giving one row per CDR3 protein. The table records roughly 190,000 distinct CDR3 sequences, around 17% of them present only once. Sample: PBMCs or a T cell subset sorted from them (not recorded which). All receptors come from an adult woman who had mild COVID-19 (a few samples of this study predate the infection). Cell type and time point are not known.

This clonotype was found a few times. This chain connects TRBV7-2 to TRBJ1-5, with 8 bases fitting TRBD1. Per germline, CDR1 SGHTA and CDR2 FQGNSA. CDR3 length: 16 amino acids. J gave up 0 bases and V 5 bases, and 6 bases lay outside the gene matches. The CDR3 loop is CASSPDRGRSNQPQHF. The CDR3 DNA sequence: TGTGCCAGCAGCCCTGACAGGGGACGTAGCAATCAGCCCCAGCATTTT.

This sequence joins TRBV5-1 and TRBJ1-1, with a tentative D call TRBD1 (6 bases). Per the germline V gene, CDR1 is SGHRS and CDR2 is YFSETQ. This CDR3 comprises 17 residues. V was pared by 0 bases and J by 0 bases, with 15 bases between. CDR3 sequence reads: CASSLGGARGVNTEAFF. The CDR3 nucleotides are TGCGCCAGCAGCTTGGGGGGGGCGCGTGGGGTGAACACTGAAGCTTTCTTT.

This clonotype was found a few times. The chain links TRBV12-3 or TRBV12-4 to TRBJ1-4, with 10 bases identical to TRBD1. This CDR3 contains 13 residues. The V and J ends lost 10 bases and 8 bases, in that order; junction bases with no gene match: 7. Written as DNA, the CDR3 is TGTGCCACAGGGACAGGGGATGCGGAAAAACTGTTTTTT. Translation: CATGTGDAEKLFF.

J is TRBJ1-1 and V is TRBV2; 9 bases match TRBD1. CDR3 length equals 13 residues. CDR1 is SNHLY and CDR2 is FYNNEI in the germline V gene. V lost 6 bases and J lost 3; bases outside the gene matches: 2. In DNA form, the CDR3 reads TGTGCCAGCAGCGACAGGGGGGACACTGAAGCTTTCTTT. Its protein is CASSDRGDTEAFF.

The table lists this clonotype with a few counts. V gene TRBV29-1 combines with J gene TRBJ2-3; D is perhaps TRBD1 or TRBD2 (5 bases each). From germline, CDR1 is SQVTM and CDR2 ANQGSEA. Trimming cost V 7 bases and J 0 bases, with 14 bases left between them. CDR3 length equals 14 residues. The DNA of the CDR3 is TGCAGCGGGAAAGACGGGGCCAGCACAGATACGCAGTATTTT. Its translation: CSGKDGASTDTQYF.

The chain joins TRBV5-1 to TRBJ2-3, with 9 nucleotides matching TRBD1. The germline gives CDR1 SGHRS, CDR2 YFSETQ. The CDR3 has 16 residues. The V and J ends lost 1 base and 2 bases, in that order; junction bases with no gene match: 5. The DNA of the CDR3 is TGCGCCAGCAGCTTGATGAGGACAGGGGACACAGATACGCAGTATTTT. This codes for CASSLMRTGDTDTQYF.

The rearrangement joins TRBV4-1 to TRBJ1-1, with 7 nucleotides matching TRBD1. CDR1 and CDR2 from the germline V gene are MGHRA and YSYEKL. V lost 1 base and J lost 10; bases outside the gene matches: 9. CDR3 length: 14 residues. Written as DNA, the CDR3 is TGCGCCAGCAGCCAAGTGCCCGGACAGGAAGGAGCTTTCTTT. Translation gives CASSQVPGQEGAFF.

V and J are TRBV6-6 and TRBJ2-1; 12 bases are a match to TRBD2. This CDR3 has 15 amino acids. With V trimmed by 6 bases and J by 7 bases, 7 bases remained unmatched. Germline V CDR1 and CDR2: MNHNY, SVGAGI (reference sequence). CDR3 sequence: CASSQTSGRGNEQFF. The CDR3 bases are TGTGCCAGCAGCCAGACTAGCGGGAGAGGTAATGAGCAGTTCTTC.

The chain has TRBV5-5 and TRBJ2-1, with TRBD2 matching over 8 bases. The CDR3 consists of 14 residues. Trimming cost V 4 bases and J 0 bases; bases outside gene matches: 0. Germline V gives CDR1 SGHKS, CDR2 YYEKEE (reference sequence). The CDR3, as DNA: TGTGCCAGCAGCGGGACTAGCTCCTACAATGAGCAGTTCTTC. Amino acid sequence: CASSGTSSYNEQFF.

This clonotype was counted between two and nine times. The J gene is TRBJ2-6, the V gene TRBV12-3 or TRBV12-4; TRBD1 aligns across 8 bases. The CDR3 extends over 16 amino acids. The trim removed 8 bases at V and 2 bases at J, leaving 8 bases unmatched. The CDR3 DNA follows: TGTGCCAGCGGAGGACAGGGTCGTACTGGGGCCAACGTCCTGACTTTC. The encoded protein is CASGGQGRTGANVLTF.

This clonotype was observed once. The chain employs TRBV7-6 and TRBJ1-6; 9 positions match TRBD1. The CDR3 covers 16 residues. In germline, CDR1 is SGHVS, CDR2 FNYEAQ. V shed 5 bases and J 8 bases; nucleotides not matched to a gene: 10. CDR3 coding DNA: TGTGCCAGCAGCCCCGGGACAGGGTGGGCCGATTCACCCCTCCACTTT. Translated, it gives CASSPGTGWADSPLHF.

In its sample, this clonotype was seen many times. The genes are TRBV7-9 and TRBJ2-5; D remains unclear. CDR1 is SEHNR and CDR2 is FQNEAQ in the germline V gene (reference sequence). This CDR3 spans 12 amino acids. The ends were cut back, 3 bases at V and 1 base at J, with 3 bases in the middle. CDR3 amino acids: CASSFLQETQYF. The CDR3 DNA sequence: TGTGCCAGCAGCTTCCTCCAAGAGACCCAGTACTTC.

This clonotype came up a few times. The chain recombines TRBV19 with TRBJ2-1, with TRBD2 matching 10 bases. CDR1 LNHDA and CDR2 SQIVND come from the germline V gene (reference sequence). The length of the CDR3 is 16 residues. Losses at the gene ends were 5 bases for V and 5 bases for J; bases not matched to a gene: 9. The CDR3 region is CASSGTTSGLHNEQFF. The CDR3 DNA reads TGTGCCAGTAGTGGTACGACTAGCGGGCTTCACAATGAGCAGTTCTTC. The variable domain in full, completed from reference TRBV19 and TRBJ2-1, reads DGGITQSPKYLFRKEGQNVTLSCEQNLNHDAMYWYRQDPGQGLRLIYYSQIVNDFQKGDIAEGYSVSREKKESFPLTVTSAQKNPTAFYLCASSGTTSGLHNEQFFGPGTRLTVL.

This clonotype has at least ten counts. The chain has TRBV12-3 or TRBV12-4 and TRBJ2-1; D is perhaps TRBD2 (6 bases). V was clipped by 4 bases and J by 12 bases, with 10 bases between them. The CDR3 runs to 11 residues. The CDR3 DNA follows: TGTGCCAGCAGTTCCGGGAGAGGGCAGTTCTTC. It yields the protein CASSSGRGQFF.

The chain recombines TRBV27 with TRBJ2-2; 9 bases fit TRBD2. CDR3 length: 16 residues. Germline V gene lookup returns CDR1 MNHEY and CDR2 SMNVEV (reference sequence). V lost 5 bases, J lost 7 bases, and 11 bases stayed unmatched. CDR3 in amino acids: CASSGVAGERGGELFF. The CDR3 coding sequence is TGTGCCAGCAGTGGCGTAGCGGGAGAGAGAGGCGGGGAGCTGTTTTTT.

The V call is TRBV9, the J call TRBJ1-4; 7 nucleotides line up with TRBD1. Germline CDR1 reads SGDLS; CDR2 reads YYNGEE. The CDR3 has 15 amino acids. V was pared by 4 bases and J by 8 bases, with 11 bases of the junction left unmatched. CDR3 DNA sequence: TGTGCCAGCAGCCTCCAGACAGGGTTGAGAGAAAAACTGTTTTTT. Translating gives CASSLQTGLREKLFF.

The genes are TRBV12-3 or TRBV12-4 and TRBJ2-7; no firm D call. The length of the CDR3 is 14 residues. V lost 5 bases and J lost 8, with 19 bases in between. For the CDR3, the DNA is TGTGCCAGCAGTCTCCGGACGGGCCTGGGCAAGCAGTACTTC. It codes for CASSLRTGLGKQYF.

This clonotype was observed a few times. The CDR3 region is CASSQTGTGVYEQYF. Written as DNA, the CDR3 is TGCGCCAGCAGTCAAACCGGGACAGGGGTCTACGAGCAGTACTTC. The chain uses TRBV4-3 and TRBJ2-7; TRBD1 agrees at 10 bases. The V and J ends lost 6 bases and 3 bases, in that order; junction bases with no gene match: 8. The CDR3 runs to 15 residues. Germline values: CDR1 LGHNA, CDR2 YSLEER.

The genes are TRBV5-6 and TRBJ2-1; a possible D gene is TRBD2 (6 bases). This CDR3 spans 15 amino acids. Germline CDR1 and CDR2: SGHDT and YYEEEE. Trimming took 4 bases from V and 3 from J, leaving 14 bases between them. The CDR3 nucleotides read TGTGCCAGCAGCCTCCCGGAGGGGTTCTACAATGAGCAGTTCTTC. Residues: CASSLPEGFYNEQFF.

The CDR3 DNA sequence: TGTGCCAGCAGTGAAGCGCTAGGTGGCAGGGCAGAGACCCAGTACTTC. This translates into CASSEALGGRAETQYF. The J gene is TRBJ2-5, the V gene TRBV6-1; possible D gene TRBD1, 5 bases. Germline values: CDR1 MNHNS, CDR2 SASEGT. Trimming took 0 bases from V and 4 from J, leaving 15 bases between them. This CDR3 has 16 amino acids.

This clonotype has more than one count but fewer than ten. The chain recombines TRBV2 with TRBJ1-4, with D tentatively TRBD1 (5 bases). The CDR3 is 16 residues long. The V gene's germline CDR1 is SNHLY and CDR2 FYNNEI. Trimming cost V 3 bases and J 2 bases, with 13 bases left between them. CDR3 DNA: TGTGCCAGCAGTGATCGGGGGGGAGGGACTAATGAAAAACTGTTTTTT. Translated, it gives CASSDRGGGTNEKLFF.